These 32 T cell receptor beta chains were all obtained from the same sample, sequenced in a study of CD8 T cells in ankylosing spondylitis. TCRdb called the 5' RACE reads again in MiXCR, with one record for every CDR3 protein. The repertoire holds about 250,000 distinct CDR3 sequences, with over 9.5% as singletons. The sample taken for sequencing was blood, either unsorted or a sorted T cell fraction (not recorded which). All receptors come from a male donor with ankylosing spondylitis or in good health (not recorded which).

This clonotype was recorded many times. This chain uses TRBV19 with TRBJ1-4; TRBD1 matches 9 bases. J lost 8 bases, V lost 7 bases, and 11 bases had no gene match. Germline V gene data show CDR1 as LNHDA and CDR2 as SQIVND (reference sequence). CDR3 length: 15 amino acids. The CDR3 nucleotides read TGTGCCAGTAACGACGTCGGGACAGGGAGAGAAAAACTGTTTTTT. Its translation: CASNDVGTGREKLFF.

At least ten counts were recorded for this clonotype. The chain uses TRBV20-1 and TRBJ2-5; D is uncertain. Germline V gene sequence: CDR1 DFQATT, CDR2 SNEGSKA (reference sequence). The CDR3 runs 12 residues. Between the trimmed V and J ends, which lost 5 bases and 1 base, there was a span of 8 bases. This chain's CDR3 is CSAFRAQETQYF. The CDR3 nucleotides read TGCAGTGCTTTTCGGGCCCAAGAGACCCAGTACTTC.

Many counts were recorded for this clonotype. The rearrangement joins TRBV5-1 to TRBJ2-7, with a tentative D call TRBD1 (5 bases). CDR1 is SGHRS, CDR2 YFSETQ, per germline. Trimming cost V 6 bases and J 2 bases, with 15 bases left between them. There are 14 residues in the CDR3. Here the CDR3 DNA reads TGCGCCAGCAAGGCAGGACAAAAAACCTACGAGCAGTACTTC. The encoded protein is CASKAGQKTYEQYF.

This clonotype was found many times. V and J are TRBV5-1 and TRBJ2-2, with 7 nucleotides matching TRBD1. After removal of 3 bases from V and 2 bases from J, the junction contained 7 bases not matched to a gene. CDR3 size: 16 residues. Germline V lookup: CDR1 SGHRS, CDR2 YFSETQ. CDR3 nucleotide sequence: TGCGCCAGCAGCTCGCCGGGACAGATTAACACCGGGGAGCTGTTTTTT. Translating gives CASSSPGQINTGELFF.

This clonotype has a count of ten or more. This chain links TRBV20-1 with TRBJ2-3; the D is unclear. CDR3 length: 15 amino acids. Trimming shortened V by 6 bases and J by 0 bases, and 16 bases separated the two germline ends. Germline CDR1 is DFQATT and CDR2 is SNEGSKA (reference sequence). The chain's CDR3 is CSATAGPYSTDTQYF. For the CDR3, the DNA is TGCAGTGCCACTGCCGGGCCATATAGCACAGATACGCAGTATTTT.

This clonotype was recorded at least ten times. V and J are TRBV20-1 and TRBJ2-1, with 7 bases lining up with TRBD2. The length of the CDR3 is 14 residues. Germline-derived CDR1 and CDR2 are DFQATT and SNEGSKA (reference sequence). V lost 3 bases, J lost 3 bases, and 5 bases stayed unmatched. In DNA, the CDR3 is TGCAGTGCTAGTCAAGGACTAGGCTACAATGAGCAGTTCTTC. Translation: CSASQGLGYNEQFF.

This clonotype was seen ten or more times. This chain links TRBV6-5 with TRBJ2-2; the D is unclear. Per the germline V gene, CDR1 is MNHEY and CDR2 is SVGAGI. Trimming pared 2 bases from V and 5 bases from J, leaving 9 bases between. This CDR3 is built from 14 residues. Here the CDR3 reads CASSYGWLTGELFF. CDR3 sequence (DNA): TGTGCCAGCAGTTACGGGTGGCTGACCGGGGAGCTGTTTTTT.

This clonotype came up many times. The gene calls are TRBV29-1 and TRBJ1-3, with 7 bases identical to TRBD1. The germline V gene has CDR1 SQVTM and CDR2 ANQGSEA. The CDR3 is made up of 18 amino acids. V dropped 1 base and J dropped 4; count of bases not matched to a gene: 16. The CDR3 nucleotides read TGCAGCGTTGAAGGGGACAGAGCGTATCGGGCCGGGGGAAACACCATATATTTT. The encoded protein is CSVEGDRAYRAGGNTIYF.

This clonotype was counted at least ten times. This chain links TRBV11-2 with TRBJ2-5; a possible D gene is TRBD1 (5 bases). Germline V gene sequence: CDR1 SGHAT, CDR2 FQNNGV. This CDR3 is 17 amino acids long. Trimming shortened V by 2 bases and J by 2 bases, and 18 bases separated the two germline ends. The CDR3: CASSLRGKGWDQETQYF. The CDR3, as DNA: TGTGCCAGCAGCTTAAGGGGAAAAGGATGGGATCAAGAGACCCAGTACTTC.

This clonotype was recorded many times. The chain links TRBV6-5 to TRBJ2-1; 7 bases match TRBD2. The V and J ends lost 2 bases and 1 base, in that order; junction bases with no gene match: 5. Germline CDR1 is MNHEY and CDR2 is SVGAGI. The CDR3 is 16 residues long. CDR3 loop: CASSYASGQSYNEQFF. DNA for the CDR3: TGTGCCAGCAGTTACGCTAGCGGCCAGTCCTACAATGAGCAGTTCTTC.

V is TRBV7-9 and J is TRBJ1-1; TRBD1 might be the D (6 bases). Germline loops: CDR1 SEHNR, CDR2 FQNEAQ (reference sequence). The length of the CDR3 is 14 residues. Trimming took 5 bases from V and 0 from J, leaving 10 bases between them. This CDR3 reads CASSRTALNTEAFF. The CDR3 DNA reads as TGTGCCAGCAGCCGGACAGCTTTGAACACTGAAGCTTTCTTT. Supplemented by reference TRBV7-9 and TRBJ1-1, the full variable domain reads DTGVSQNPRHKITKRGQNVTFRCDPISEHNRLYWYRQTLGQGPEFLTYFQNEAQLEKSRLLSDRFSAERPKGSFSTLEIQRTEQGDSAMYLCASSRTALNTEAFFGQGTRLTVV.

At least ten counts were recorded for this clonotype. This chain connects TRBV12-3 or TRBV12-4 to TRBJ2-1; D is undetermined. Trimming shortened V by 6 bases and J by 0 bases, and 12 bases separated the two germline ends. The length of the CDR3 is 15 residues. CDR3 DNA sequence: TGTGCCAGCAGCGAGAGTTATGGCTCCTACAATGAGCAGTTCTTC. Its translation: CASSESYGSYNEQFF.

Ten or more counts support this clonotype. The chain combines TRBV7-2 with TRBJ2-2; unclear D gene. This CDR3 has 15 residues. Trimming shortened V by 5 bases and J by 1 base, and 11 bases separated the two germline ends. Germline loops: CDR1 SGHTA, CDR2 FQGNSA. The CDR3 loop is CASSAVRLNTGELFF. CDR3 DNA: TGTGCCAGCAGCGCAGTGCGGCTGAACACCGGGGAGCTGTTTTTT.

This clonotype was found many times. The chain is built from TRBV7-2 and TRBJ1-5; D is ambiguous. CDR1 is SGHTA, CDR2 FQGNSA, per germline. This CDR3 contains 13 residues. V was pared by 2 bases and J by 2 bases, with 4 bases between. This CDR3 is CASSLRRNQPQHF. CDR3 in DNA: TGTGCCAGCAGCTTAAGGCGCAATCAGCCCCAGCATTTT. Supplemented by reference TRBV7-2 and TRBJ1-5, the full variable domain reads GAGVSQSPSNKVTEKGKDVELRCDPISGHTALYWYRQSLGQGLEFLIYFQGNSAPDKSGLPSDRFSAERTGGSVSTLTIQRTQQEDSAVYLCASSLRRNQPQHFGDGTRLSIL.

This clonotype was found many times. The V and J genes are TRBV7-6 and TRBJ2-4; TRBD1 matches 7 bases. V shed 4 bases and J 6 bases; nucleotides not matched to a gene: 12. The CDR3 extends over 16 amino acids. Germline CDR1 reads SGHVS; CDR2 reads FNYEAQ. CDR3 DNA: TGTGCCAGCAGCTGGGCCCCCCGACAGGGACCAAACATTCAGTACTTC. It translates to CASSWAPRQGPNIQYF.

This clonotype was seen ten or more times. One end of the junction fails to match germline, which may point to a read error. This chain connects TRBV5-1 to TRBJ2-2; TRBD1 might be the D (6 bases). Germline CDR1 is SGHRS and CDR2 is YFSETQ. The CDR3 loop spans 13 amino acids. The CDR3 loop is CASSLDSTGELFF. In DNA form, the CDR3 reads TGCGCCAGCAGTTTGGACAGCACCGGGGAGCTGTTTTTT.

This clonotype has a count of ten or more. This chain connects TRBV10-1 to TRBJ1-2; 9 positions agree with TRBD1. CDR3 size: 15 residues. CDR1 and CDR2 from the germline V gene are WNHNN and SYGVQD (reference sequence). The ends lost 0 bases at V and 4 bases at J; junction bases unmatched: 3. CDR3 loop: CASSESMTGGYGYTF. The CDR3 DNA is TGCGCCAGCAGTGAGTCGATGACAGGGGGCTATGGCTACACCTTC.

There are many counts of this clonotype. The chain combines TRBV7-2 with TRBJ1-6, with a weak D call TRBD1 (5 bases). Germline V gene sequence: CDR1 SGHTA, CDR2 FQGNSA. V lost 6 bases and J 9 bases, leaving 21 bases between the germline ends. There are 16 residues in the CDR3. As DNA, the CDR3 is TGTGCCAGCAGGGCCTACTCAGGGATATTGAGTTCACCCCTCCACTTT. Its protein is CASRAYSGILSSPLHF.

This clonotype was seen repeatedly, ten times or more. The chain couples TRBV7-9 to TRBJ1-1, with TRBD1 matching 9 bases. Per the germline V gene, CDR1 is SEHNR and CDR2 is FQNEAQ (reference sequence). The CDR3 is made up of 15 amino acids. The J segment lost 4 bases and the V segment lost 3 bases, leaving 6 bases of the junction unmatched. The CDR3 reads CASSFETGGSTEAFF. CDR3 nucleotide sequence: TGTGCCAGCAGCTTCGAGACAGGGGGTAGCACTGAAGCTTTCTTT. Full variable domain (missing parts from reference TRBV7-9 and TRBJ1-1): DTGVSQNPRHKITKRGQNVTFRCDPISEHNRLYWYRQTLGQGPEFLTYFQNEAQLEKSRLLSDRFSAERPKGSFSTLEIQRTEQGDSAMYLCASSFETGGSTEAFFGQGTRLTVV.

This clonotype was counted many times. Sequence at one end of the junction differs from germline and may be a read error. The chain employs TRBV3-1 and TRBJ2-7; TRBD2 agrees at 10 bases. This CDR3 has 13 residues. CDR1 and CDR2 from the germline V gene are LGHDT and YNNKEL (reference sequence). The CDR3 here is CASSHSPTSGYHF. The CDR3 DNA sequence: TGTGCCAGCAGCCATAGTCCGACTAGCGGGTACCACTTC.

CDR3: CSARDDVRQTSTDTQYF. CDR3 DNA: TGCAGTGCTAGAGATGATGTGCGACAGACAAGCACAGATACGCAGTATTTT. The chain is built from TRBV20-1 and TRBJ2-3; D may be TRBD1 (5 bases). Deletions cut 0 bases from V and 0 bases from J, with 16 bases between. Germline assignment: CDR1 DFQATT and CDR2 SNEGSKA (reference sequence). This CDR3 is built from 17 residues.

This clonotype was observed many times. V gene TRBV12-3 or TRBV12-4 combines with J gene TRBJ1-5; D is uncertain. The CDR3 length is 14 residues. V lost 3 bases to trimming and J lost 0 bases, with 6 bases between them. CDR3 in amino acids: CASSLVFSNQPQHF. Here the CDR3 DNA reads TGTGCCAGCAGTTTGGTGTTTAGCAATCAGCCCCAGCATTTT.

This clonotype was recorded many times. This chain links TRBV5-1 with TRBJ2-7, with D tentatively TRBD1 or TRBD2 (5 bases each). In germline, CDR1 is SGHRS, CDR2 YFSETQ. The CDR3 is 14 residues long. The V end was cut by 6 bases, the J end by 1 base, with 14 bases between. The CDR3 DNA reads as TGCGCCAGCAATTCCGGGACGGGATCCTACGAGCAGTACTTC. Translated, it gives CASNSGTGSYEQYF.

This clonotype was detected ten times or more. The chain recombines TRBV20-1 with TRBJ2-3, with D hard to call. CDR3 size: 12 residues. Germline CDR1 and CDR2: DFQATT and SNEGSKA (reference sequence). V lost 3 bases, J lost 5 bases, and 9 bases lay in between. The CDR3 DNA follows: TGCAGTGCTAGCGGCTACCGAGATACGCAGTATTTT. This gives the protein CSASGYRDTQYF.

The rearrangement links TRBV20-1 to TRBJ2-7, with D uncertain. The germline V and J ends were trimmed by 7 bases and 3 bases, with 13 bases remaining between them. CDR1 and CDR2 from the germline V gene are DFQATT and SNEGSKA (reference sequence). The CDR3 extends over 12 amino acids. The CDR3 here is CSGGPAFYEQYF. CDR3 nucleotide sequence: TGCAGTGGAGGTCCCGCCTTCTACGAGCAGTACTTC.

On this clonotype itself: A much larger clone differs from this one at a single base, so this may be a read error. The gene calls are TRBV7-2 and TRBJ1-2; the D is unclear. The CDR3 extends over 15 amino acids. CDR1 and CDR2 (germline): SGHTA, FQGNSA. The CDR3 DNA is TGTGCCAGCAGCTTAGAAAGCCGGGGTTCCTATGGCCACACCTTC. Amino acids: CASSLESRGSYGHTF.

This clonotype appeared many times. This chain joins TRBV20-1 and TRBJ2-1; 7 bases are shared with TRBD2. The CDR3 loop spans 16 amino acids. The trim removed 0 bases at V and 2 bases at J, leaving 7 bases unmatched. Per the germline V gene, CDR1 is DFQATT and CDR2 is SNEGSKA (reference sequence). Here the CDR3 reads CSARDPIAGPYNEQFF. As DNA, the CDR3 is TGCAGTGCTAGAGACCCTATAGCGGGTCCCTACAATGAGCAGTTCTTC.

Ten or more counts support this clonotype. The V call is TRBV12-3 or TRBV12-4, the J call TRBJ1-5; no definite D call. The CDR3 sequence is 12 residues long. V was pared by 4 bases and J by 7 bases, with 8 bases between. For the CDR3, the DNA is TGTGCCAGCAGTTGGAATGGACAGCCCCAGCATTTT. Its translation is CASSWNGQPQHF.

In this sample, this clonotype turned up many times. This CDR3 reads CASIRAGSNQPQHF. DNA for the CDR3: TGTGCCAGTATTAGGGCGGGGAGCAATCAGCCCCAGCATTTT. This chain connects TRBV12-3 or TRBV12-4 to TRBJ1-5; D remains unclear. This CDR3 has 14 residues. Deletions cut 9 bases from V and 1 base from J, with 13 bases between.

The sample holds many counts of this clonotype. The rearrangement uses TRBV5-1 and TRBJ2-7, with TRBD1 matching 8 bases. The length of the CDR3 is 16 residues. Germline trimming cut 3 bases from V and 4 bases from J; bases unmatched to any gene: 12. Germline V gene data show CDR1 as SGHRS and CDR2 as YFSETQ. The CDR3 nucleotides are TGCGCCAGCAGCTCGGCCCCTGGGACAGGAACTTACGAGCAGTACTTC. This gives the protein CASSSAPGTGTYEQYF. The complete variable domain, with remaining parts taken from reference TRBV5-1 and TRBJ2-7, reads KAGVTQTPRYLIKTRGQQVTLSCSPISGHRSVSWYQQTPGQGLQFLFEYFSETQRNKGNFPGRFSGRQFSNSRSEMNVSTLELGDSALYLCASSSAPGTGTYEQYFGPGTRLTVT.

This clonotype was picked up many times. The chain couples TRBV30 to TRBJ2-1; TRBD2 is a possible D gene (7 bases). Germline values: CDR1 GTSNPN, CDR2 SVGIG (reference sequence). This CDR3 has 15 residues. V was clipped by 4 bases and J by 5 bases, with 18 bases between them. CDR3 nucleotide sequence: TGTGCCTGGACCCCAAGGGGGGGCAGGAACAATGAGCAGTTCTTC. It codes for CAWTPRGGRNNEQFF. Combining the CDR3 with reference TRBV30 and TRBJ2-1 gives the whole variable domain SQTIHQWPATLVQPVGSPLSLECTVEGTSNPNLYWYRQAAGRGLQLLFYSVGIGQISSEVPQNLSASRPQDRQFILSSKKLLLSDSGFYLCAWTPRGGRNNEQFFGPGTRLTVL.

Ten or more counts support this clonotype. The V gene is TRBV21-1, the J gene TRBJ1-1. TRBV21-1 is given as a pseudogene. The CDR3 sequence is 14 residues long. The DNA of the CDR3 is TGTGCCAGCAGCAAAGTTGAGGGGAACACTGAAGCTTTCTTT. Its protein product is CASSKVEGNTEAFF.